The sequence of this T cell receptor beta chain was determined in a study of patients and donors after allogeneic stem cell transplantation (dated by TCRdb to about 2020). Receptors were amplified or captured by RT-PCR. Data came from a NextSeq 550. TCRdb reanalyzed the raw reads on its own, using fastp at Q25 for trimming and MiXCR for clone calling, and kept in-frame beta chains. For every CDR3 protein sequence, its rows merge into one entry that carries the most common genes and DNA. This sample gives approximately 200,000 distinct CDR3 sequences in total; more than 35% of them show up just once. The top ten constitute approximately 10% of the sample. This clonotype was counted between two and nine times. Its antigen remains undetermined. There are no base qualities to consult, and no much larger clone falls within one base. This receptor was obtained from a human donor who was either an allogeneic HSCT recipient or a stem cell or donor lymphocyte infusion donor (not recorded which). It is not recorded whose cells these are; they may come from a transplant donor. Sequenced: blood, either unsorted or a sorted T cell fraction (not recorded which).

For the CDR3, the sequence is CASSHEDRDYGYTF. The DNA is TGTGCCAGCAGCCATGAGGACAGGGACTATGGCTACACCTTC. The chain was built from TRBV3-1 and TRBJ1-2, and 8 bases in between align with TRBD1. Unmatched junction bases come to 3, with V trimmed by 3 bases and J by 3 bases. The germline V gene (reference sequence) supplies CDR1 LGHDT and CDR2 YNNKEL. The CDR3 sequence holds 14 residues, the cysteine and phenylalanine included. Left in the record is the CDR3 DNA by itself, 42 bases read in frame from the first base.